This T cell receptor beta chain was documented in a study of T-cell reconstitution after alpha-beta-depleted transplantation in children. A TCRbeta library incorporating unique molecular identifiers was prepared. TCRdb reprocessed the PCR reads with MiXCR, giving one entry per CDR3 protein. The sample consists of under 250,000 distinct CDR3 sequences, 17% of them appearing once. CDR3 length equals 14 residues. The V end was cut by 6 bases, the J end by 4 bases, with 14 bases between. In germline, CDR1 is SGHAT, CDR2 FQNNGV. The sequence came from a male patient aged 2-10 years who had a stem cell transplant for acute lymphoblastic leukemia, so the T cells may come from the graft donor. V is TRBV11-2 and J is TRBJ2-3, with D perhaps matching TRBD1 (6 bases). Here the sequenced sample was PBMCs, mostly from graft donor cells, taken 360 days after TCRalphabeta/CD19-depleted stem cell transplant. CDR3 amino acids: CASSSSTGSDTQYF. The CDR3 DNA follows: TGTGCCAGCAGTTCTTCTACAGGGTCAGATACGCAGTATTTT.